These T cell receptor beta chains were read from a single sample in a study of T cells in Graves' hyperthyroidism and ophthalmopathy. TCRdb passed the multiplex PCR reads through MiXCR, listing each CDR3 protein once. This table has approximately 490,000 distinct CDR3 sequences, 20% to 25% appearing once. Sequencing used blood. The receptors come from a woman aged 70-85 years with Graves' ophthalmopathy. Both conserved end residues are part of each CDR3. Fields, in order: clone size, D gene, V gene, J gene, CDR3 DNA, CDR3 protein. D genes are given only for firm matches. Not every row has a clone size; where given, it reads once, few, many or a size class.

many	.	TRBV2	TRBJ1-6	TGTGCCAGCAGACCTCACAGGGAAAAGGATTCACCCCTCCACTTT	CASRPHREKDSPLHF
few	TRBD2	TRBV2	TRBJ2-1	TGTGCCAGCAGTGAGGCTAGCGGGGCGCTCAATGAGCAGTTCTTC	CASSEASGALNEQFF
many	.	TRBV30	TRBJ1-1	TGTGCCTGGAGTTTATCCAAAGCTTTCTTT	CAWSLSKAFF
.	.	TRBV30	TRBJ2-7	TGTGCCTGGGGCCGACAGGTTAAGGACGAGCAGTACTTC	CAWGRQVKDEQYF
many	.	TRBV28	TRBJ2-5	TGTGCCAGCAGTTTATGGAGCGGTTCCCAAGAGACCCAGTACTTC	CASSLWSGSQETQYF
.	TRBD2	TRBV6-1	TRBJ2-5	TGTGCCAGCAGGGAAGCGGGAGGGTCGGAGACCCAGTACTTC	CASREAGGSETQYF
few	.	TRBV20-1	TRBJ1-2	TGCAGTGCTAGGTGGGCAGACCATGGCTACACCTTC	CSARWADHGYTF
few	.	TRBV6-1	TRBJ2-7	TGTGCCAGCAGCGGACAGCCGCCCTCCTACGAGCAGTACTTC	CASSGQPPSYEQYF
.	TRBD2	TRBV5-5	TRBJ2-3	TGTGCCAGCAGCTCTCGGACTAGCGGGAGGGCCCTCCCAGATACGCAGTATTTT	CASSSRTSGRALPDTQYF
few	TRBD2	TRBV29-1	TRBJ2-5	TGCAGCGTTGCCACGACCAGCGGGAAGACCCAGTACTTC	CSVATTSGKTQYF
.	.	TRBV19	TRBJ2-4	TGTGCCAGTAGTAGGTTTAAGGGAAACATTCAGTACTTC	CASSRFKGNIQYF
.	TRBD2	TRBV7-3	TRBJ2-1	TGTGCCAGCAGCGTAGCGGGTGGTTTGCAGTTCTTC	CASSVAGGLQFF
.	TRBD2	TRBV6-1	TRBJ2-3	TGTGCCAGCAGTGAAGAGGGAACTAGCGGGCGGGCGGGGACAGATACGCAGTATTTT	CASSEEGTSGRAGTDTQYF
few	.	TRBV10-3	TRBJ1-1	TGTGCCATCAGCCGATACAGGGAGAACACTGAAGCTTTCTTT	CAISRYRENTEAFF
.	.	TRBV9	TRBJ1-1	TGTGCCAGCAGCGGGAGAGACAGGTTGAACACTGAAGCTTTCTTT	CASSGRDRLNTEAFF
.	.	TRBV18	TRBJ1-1	TGTGCCAGCTCACCGGTGAGAATGAACACTGAAGCTTTCTTT	CASSPVRMNTEAFF
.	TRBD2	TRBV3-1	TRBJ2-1	TGTGCCAGCAGCCGAGGGGACTACTCCTACAATGAGCAGTTCTTC	CASSRGDYSYNEQFF
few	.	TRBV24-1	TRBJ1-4	TGTGCCACCAGGGGGGGAACTAGACAGGATGAAAATGAAAAACTGTTTTTT	CATRGGTRQDENEKLFF
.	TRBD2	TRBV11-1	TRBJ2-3	TGTGCCAGCAGCGCCCGACTAGCGGGAGAGGTCGGTACGCAGTATTTT	CASSARLAGEVGTQYF
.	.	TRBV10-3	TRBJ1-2	TGTGCCATCAGTGAGTTGGACAGCTATGGCTACACCTTC	CAISELDSYGYTF
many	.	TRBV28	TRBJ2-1	TGTGCCAGCAGTTTGACGCGGTACAATGAGCAGTTCTTC	CASSLTRYNEQFF